Many counts were recorded for the clone carrying this T cell receptor beta chain. What it binds is unknown. The source of the sample is a study of identical twins. Notes on the study in general: Excess low generation probability was seen in twin-shared out-of-frame alpha sequences.

V lost 1 base to trimming and J lost 6 bases; unmatched junction nucleotides: 12. Germline values: CDR1 SGHRS, CDR2 YFSETQ. The CDR3 has 17 amino acids. TCRdb passed the 5' RACE reads through MiXCR, listing each CDR3 protein once. The repertoire holds approximately 620,000 distinct CDR3 sequences, with 8.6% as singletons. This same sample was also part of a study on yellow fever vaccine responses in identical twins.

The specimen sequenced was PBMCs. The chain is built from TRBV5-1 and TRBJ2-7; 11 bases fit TRBD2. The sequence came from a woman under 30 in good health. CDR3 in amino acids: CASSLTSGGFPPREQYF. DNA of the CDR3: TGCGCCAGCAGCTTGACTAGCGGGGGATTCCCCCCCCGCGAGCAGTACTTC.